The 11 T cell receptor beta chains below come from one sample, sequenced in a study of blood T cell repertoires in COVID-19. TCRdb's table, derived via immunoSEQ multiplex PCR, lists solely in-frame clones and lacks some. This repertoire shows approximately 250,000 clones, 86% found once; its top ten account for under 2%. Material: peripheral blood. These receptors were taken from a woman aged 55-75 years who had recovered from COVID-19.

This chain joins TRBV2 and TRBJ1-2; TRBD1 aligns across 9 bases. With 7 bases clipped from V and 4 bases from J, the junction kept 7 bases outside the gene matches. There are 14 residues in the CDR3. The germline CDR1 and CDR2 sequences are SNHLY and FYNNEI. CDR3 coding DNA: TGTGCCAGCAAAGTGGACAGGGGAATCTATGGCTACACCTTC. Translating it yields CASKVDRGIYGYTF.

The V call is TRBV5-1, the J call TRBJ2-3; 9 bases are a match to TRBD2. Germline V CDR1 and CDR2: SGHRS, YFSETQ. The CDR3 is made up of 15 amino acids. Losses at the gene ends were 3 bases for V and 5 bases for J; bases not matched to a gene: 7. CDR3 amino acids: CASSSQRGEIDTQYF. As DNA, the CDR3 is TGCGCCAGCAGCTCCCAGCGGGGGGAAATAGATACGCAGTATTTT.

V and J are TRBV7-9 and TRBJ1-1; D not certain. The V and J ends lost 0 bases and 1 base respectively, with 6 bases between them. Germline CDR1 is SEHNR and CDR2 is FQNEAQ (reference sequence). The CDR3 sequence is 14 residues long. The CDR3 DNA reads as TGTGCCAGCAGCTTAGCGGAGACGAACACTGAAGCTTTCTTT. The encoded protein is CASSLAETNTEAFF.

The CDR3, as DNA: TGCGCCAGCAGCCAGGAAACCCCGGGACAGGGGGCTTGGATTCAGTACTTC. Its protein is CASSQETPGQGAWIQYF. J is TRBJ2-4 and V is TRBV4-3, with TRBD1 identical over 12 bases. Per germline, CDR1 LGHNA and CDR2 YSLEER. The CDR3 has 17 residues. V shed 3 bases and J 10 bases; nucleotides not matched to a gene: 13.

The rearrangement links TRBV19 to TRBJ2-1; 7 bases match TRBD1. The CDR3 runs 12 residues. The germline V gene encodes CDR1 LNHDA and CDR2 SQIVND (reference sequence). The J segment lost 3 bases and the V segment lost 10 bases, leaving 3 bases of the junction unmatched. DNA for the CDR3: TGTGCCACCCAGGGGGACTACAATGAGCAGTTCTTC. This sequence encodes CATQGDYNEQFF. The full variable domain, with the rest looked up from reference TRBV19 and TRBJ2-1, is DGGITQSPKYLFRKEGQNVTLSCEQNLNHDAMYWYRQDPGQGLRLIYYSQIVNDFQKGDIAEGYSVSREKKESFPLTVTSAQKNPTAFYLCATQGDYNEQFFGPGTRLTVL.

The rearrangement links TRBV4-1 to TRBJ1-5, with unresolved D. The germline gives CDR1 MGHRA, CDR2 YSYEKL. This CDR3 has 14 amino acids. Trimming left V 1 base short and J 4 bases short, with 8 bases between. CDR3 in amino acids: CASSQGRQNQPQHF. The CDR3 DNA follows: TGCGCCAGCAGCCAAGGGCGGCAGAATCAGCCCCAGCATTTT.

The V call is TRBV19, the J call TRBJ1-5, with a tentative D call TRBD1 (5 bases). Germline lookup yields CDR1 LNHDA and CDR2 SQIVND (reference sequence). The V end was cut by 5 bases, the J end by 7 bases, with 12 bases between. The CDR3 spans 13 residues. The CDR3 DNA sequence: TGTGCCAGTAGTTCAGGGCTTGGCCAGCCCCAGCATTTT. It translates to CASSSGLGQPQHF.

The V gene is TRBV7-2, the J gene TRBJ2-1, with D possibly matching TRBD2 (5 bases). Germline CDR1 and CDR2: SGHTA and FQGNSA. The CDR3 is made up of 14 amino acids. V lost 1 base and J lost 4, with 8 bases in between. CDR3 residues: CASSLDSGYNEQFF. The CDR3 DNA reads TGTGCCAGCAGCTTAGATTCGGGGTACAATGAGCAGTTCTTC.

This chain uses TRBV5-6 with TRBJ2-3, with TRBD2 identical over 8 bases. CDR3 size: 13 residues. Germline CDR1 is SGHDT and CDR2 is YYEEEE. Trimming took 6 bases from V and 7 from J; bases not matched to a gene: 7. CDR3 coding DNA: TGTGCCAGCAAGAGGCGGGGGGCACATACGCAGTATTTT. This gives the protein CASKRRGAHTQYF.

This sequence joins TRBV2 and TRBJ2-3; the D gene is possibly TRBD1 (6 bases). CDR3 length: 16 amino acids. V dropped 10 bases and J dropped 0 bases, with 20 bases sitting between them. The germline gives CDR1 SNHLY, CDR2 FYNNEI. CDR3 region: CAIPPKRDTSTDTQYF. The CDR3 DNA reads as TGTGCCATTCCCCCCAAGAGGGACACTAGCACAGATACGCAGTATTTT.

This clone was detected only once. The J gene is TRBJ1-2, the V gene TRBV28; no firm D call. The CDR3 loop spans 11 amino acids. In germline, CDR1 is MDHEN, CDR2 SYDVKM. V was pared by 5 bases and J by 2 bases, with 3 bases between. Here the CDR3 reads CASSVNYGYTF. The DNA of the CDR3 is TGTGCCAGCAGTGTAAACTATGGCTACACCTTC.